Below, 10 T cell receptor beta chains from the same sample are listed, as sequenced in a study of control samples from healthy donors and cancer patients. Libraries were prepared by immunoSEQ multiplex PCR; TCRdb keeps only in-frame clonotypes and omits some of them. This sample has 150,000 to 200,000 clones, with about 91% found just once. Sequenced material: blood. The receptors originated from a woman aged 30 to 39 in good health.

The chain employs TRBV5-1 and TRBJ1-4; 7 bases align to TRBD1. CDR1 SGHRS and CDR2 YFSETQ come from the germline V gene. This CDR3 region has 15 residues. V gave up 4 bases and J gave up 8 bases; unmatched junction bases: 11. CDR3 DNA sequence: TGCGCCAGCAGCCCATTACAGGGGTCACGCGAAAAACTGTTTTTT. Amino acids: CASSPLQGSREKLFF.

The chain couples TRBV6-4 to TRBJ2-3; D is possibly TRBD1 (5 bases). Germline loops: CDR1 MRHNA, CDR2 SNTAGT. This CDR3 spans 17 amino acids. Trimming stripped 0 bases from V and 0 bases from J, with 13 bases between. The CDR3 coding sequence is TGTGCCAGCAGTGACTCGACAGTCTATTCTAGCACAGATACGCAGTATTTT. Amino acids: CASSDSTVYSSTDTQYF.

The CDR3 sequence is CATSPNGEKLFF. CDR3 sequence (DNA): TGTGCCACCAGCCCGAATGGAGAAAAACTGTTTTTT. The J gene is TRBJ1-4, the V gene TRBV15; no clear D gene. This CDR3 has 12 amino acids. The V end lost 5 bases, the J end lost 8 bases, and 9 bases lay between the germline ends. Per germline, CDR1 LNHNV and CDR2 YYDKDF (reference sequence).

In its sample, this clone was seen once. The chain couples TRBV29-1 to TRBJ1-2; perhaps TRBD1 as D (5 bases). V lost 4 bases, J lost 5 bases, and 11 bases lay in between. Germline loops: CDR1 SQVTM, CDR2 ANQGSEA. This CDR3 comprises 12 residues. The chain's CDR3 is CSVVKGIYGYTF. The DNA for the CDR3 is TGCAGCGTTGTTAAGGGGATTTATGGCTACACCTTC.

The CDR3 nucleotides read TGTGCCAGCAGGGGACAGGCTCTGAACACTGAAGCTTTCTTT. Translating it yields CASRGQALNTEAFF. This chain connects TRBV27 to TRBJ1-1, with TRBD1 matching over 8 bases. V gave up 6 bases and J gave up 0 bases; unmatched junction bases: 3. CDR1 and CDR2 from the germline V gene are MNHEY and SMNVEV (reference sequence). The CDR3 runs 14 residues.

This clone was counted only a few times. This sequence joins TRBV10-1 and TRBJ1-6; 7 bases map to TRBD1. V lost 8 bases to trimming and J lost 7 bases; unmatched junction nucleotides: 8. CDR3 size: 14 residues. In germline, CDR1 is WNHNN, CDR2 SYGVQD (reference sequence). The CDR3 here is CASYETGINSPLHF. The CDR3 region has the DNA TGCGCCAGCTATGAGACAGGGATAAATTCACCCCTCCACTTT.

V gene TRBV7-2 combines with J gene TRBJ2-6; D is unresolved. The V gene lost 3 bases and the J gene lost 2 bases, with 8 bases spanning the gap. This CDR3 has 15 amino acids. Per the germline V gene, CDR1 is SGHTA and CDR2 is FQGNSA. The CDR3 DNA reads TGTGCCAGCAGCTTGGACCTGGCTGGGGCCAACGTCCTGACTTTC. Protein: CASSLDLAGANVLTF.

The V and J genes are TRBV28 and TRBJ1-5, with D perhaps matching TRBD1 (6 bases). Looked up from germline, CDR1 is MDHEN and CDR2 is SYDVKM. The V end lost 1 base, the J end lost 0 bases, and 13 bases lay between the germline ends. The CDR3 is 17 residues long. The CDR3 loop reads CASSLLRGTNSNQPQHF. DNA for the CDR3: TGTGCCAGCAGTTTATTGAGGGGGACGAATAGCAATCAGCCCCAGCATTTT. The full variable domain, rest sourced from reference TRBV28 and TRBJ1-5, is DVKVTQSSRYLVKRTGEKVFLECVQDMDHENMFWYRQDPGLGLRLIYFSYDVKMKEKGDIPEGYSVSREKKERFSLILESASTNQTSMYLCASSLLRGTNSNQPQHFGDGTRLSIL.

The chain combines TRBV10-2 with TRBJ2-7, with TRBD1 identical over 7 bases. Trimming removed 2 bases from V and 3 bases from J; junction bases left unmatched: 4. Germline lookup yields CDR1 WSHSY and CDR2 SAAADI. This CDR3 has 14 amino acids. CDR3 residues: CASSEGTAHYEQYV. The CDR3 DNA reads as TGCGCCAGCAGTGAGGGGACAGCTCACTACGAGCAGTACGTC.

V gene TRBV28 combines with J gene TRBJ1-2; D is ambiguous. V was cut by 5 bases and J by 8 bases, with 6 bases left in between. CDR3 length equals 10 residues. Germline-derived CDR1 and CDR2 are MDHEN and SYDVKM. The DNA of the CDR3 is TGTGCCAGCAGTAGATGGGGCTACACCTTC. Translating it yields CASSRWGYTF.